The TCR beta chain described here comes from a study of cytomegalovirus exposure and HLA in healthy donors. Findings of the study overall: TCR beta sequences numbering 15,000 to 20,000 were associated with HLA alleles at 0.05 false discovery rate in a later analysis. Analysis performed later showed TCR beta chains linked to HLA being more clonally expanded than equally common others.

The PCR used 60 Vbeta and 13 Jbeta primers. This table comes from immunoSEQ multiplex PCR, and its TCRdb copy is limited to in-frame clones, with some not included. The table has fewer than 150,000 clones, around 85% seen once; the top ten hold roughly 4.2%. Trimming left V 10 bases short and J 2 bases short, with 23 bases between. Germline CDR1 is LNHDA and CDR2 is SQIVND (reference sequence). The CDR3 loop spans 16 amino acids. This clone was detected only a few times. Its specificity is unknown. This receptor was identified in a man aged 40-49 years in good health and CMV-seropositive. Input material: PBMCs. The gene calls are TRBV19 and TRBJ2-5; tentative D call: TRBD2 (7 bases). In DNA, the CDR3 is TGTGCCACCACATCGGGCAGGGGAGGGCGACAAGAGACCCAGTACTTC. Translating gives CATTSGRGGRQETQYF.